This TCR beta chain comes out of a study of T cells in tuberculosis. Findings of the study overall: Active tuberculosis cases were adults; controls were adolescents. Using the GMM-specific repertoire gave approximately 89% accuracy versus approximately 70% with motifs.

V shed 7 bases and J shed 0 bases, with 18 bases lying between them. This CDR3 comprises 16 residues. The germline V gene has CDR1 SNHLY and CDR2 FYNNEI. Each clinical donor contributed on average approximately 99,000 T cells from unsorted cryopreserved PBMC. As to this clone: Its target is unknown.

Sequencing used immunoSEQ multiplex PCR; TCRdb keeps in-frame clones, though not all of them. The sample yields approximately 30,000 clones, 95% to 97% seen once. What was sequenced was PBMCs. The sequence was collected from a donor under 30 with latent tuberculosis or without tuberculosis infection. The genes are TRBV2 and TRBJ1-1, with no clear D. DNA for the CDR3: TGTGCCAGCAATCCGATCCGGGGTGAGCTGAACACTGAAGCTTTCTTT. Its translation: CASNPIRGELNTEAFF.